This TCR beta chain is drawn from a study of metastatic and nonmetastatic thyroid tumors (dated by TCRdb to the early 2020s). With respect to the entire study: For patients with malignant and with benign thyroid disease, the researchers compared repertoires between peripheral blood samples and tumor or nodule tissue samples.

The library was made by PCR. Sequencing relied on an Illumina HiSeq 4000. High-throughput sequencing was used to profile the TCR beta-chain CDR3 region of every patient. The original methods were these. CDR3 differences across clinicopathological groups were used to build a classifier for discriminating distant-metastatic papillary thyroid cancer patients. The Shannon index was used to measure repertoire diversity, and the Morisita-Horn index was used to measure how similar tumor and blood repertoires were. The public reads were run again by TCRdb, first through fastp at Q25 and then through MiXCR, and only productive beta chains were kept. These V and J calls originate from TCRdb's pipeline instead of the authors' own analysis. The table for this sample lists 20,000 to 25,000 clones; 9% to 15% of them were counted only once. Approximately 6.2% of the sample rests with the top ten. This clone has ten or more counts. It lacks a known antigen. Base qualities are not provided; no much larger clone lies one nucleotide away.

The investigation overall reported the following: TCR beta diversity was reported as significantly higher in malignant tumors than in benign nodules, in both blood and tumor samples.

No patient had received any treatment before thyroid surgery. Using T-cell receptor beta sequencing, the study looked back at clinical samples from patients collected from about 2011 to 2019. Reading from cysteine to phenylalanine, the CDR3 counts 15 amino acids. CDR3 DNA is the only sequence kept; it has 45 bases, read in frame from the first base. V lost 4 bases and J lost 2 bases, and the count of bases not matched to a germline gene is 4. Taken from the germline V gene, the CDR1 and CDR2 loops are SNHLY and FYNNEI. The chain employs TRBV2 and TRBJ2-3; 9 central nucleotides agree with TRBD2. Sequencing was done on a sample of blood. The sequence derives from a male donor with papillary thyroid cancer or a benign thyroid nodule (not recorded which). Some clones in this sample may be carry-over from other donors' samples. The DNA sequence is TGTGCCAGCAGTGCGCTAGCGGGAACCACAGATACGCAGTATTTT. Its protein reads: CASSALAGTTDTQYF.